One sample yielded the 18 T cell receptor beta chains listed below, sequenced in a study of regulatory T cells in long-lasting Graves disease. This sample's time point: newly diagnosed GD, antithyroid drugs for less than 3 months. Researchers made the TCR library from RNA that was extracted from PBMCs. Assembly of TCR beta libraries relied on iRepertoire HTBI primers together with Arm-PCR of CDR3 regions. TCRdb redid the calling of the multiplex PCR reads with MiXCR, one entry per CDR3 protein. The sample lists around 320,000 distinct CDR3 sequences, around 15% occurring once. These data were also reused for a study on T cells in Graves' hyperthyroidism and ophthalmopathy.

The sequencing here drew on peripheral blood mononuclear cells (PBMCs), taken at new diagnosis, from a patient treated with antithyroid drugs. The receptors stem from a man between 40 and 49 years old with Graves disease.

This clonotype was recorded once. A much larger clone differs from this one at a single base, so this may be a read error. CDR3 bases: TGCACCAGCAGCTTTATGACTTCCGCGACCGGCGAGCAGTACTTC. As protein: CTSSFMTSATGEQYF. The chain uses TRBV5-1 and TRBJ2-3; no firm D call. The DNA end lines up better with TRBJ2-7; the J call may be wrong. The CDR3 totals 15 residues. Germline assignment: CDR1 SGHRS and CDR2 YFSETQ.

In regard to this clonotype: A read error may explain this, as a much larger clone is one base away. This rearrangement joins TRBV20-1 to TRBJ2-1; D unclear. There are 13 residues in the CDR3. The ends were cut back, 3 bases at V and 10 bases at J, with 16 bases in the middle. Germline V gene lookup returns CDR1 DFQATT and CDR2 SNEGSKA (reference sequence). The CDR3 loop reads CSARATATYEQFF. The CDR3 nucleotides are TGCAGTGCTAGGGCCACAGCCACCTACGAGCAGTTCTTC.

In its sample, this clonotype was seen many times. This chain links TRBV11-2 with TRBJ2-3, with 7 nucleotides matching TRBD1. Germline lookup yields CDR1 SGHAT and CDR2 FQNNGV. The V and J ends lost 5 bases and 7 bases, in that order; junction bases with no gene match: 6. The CDR3 sequence is 13 residues long. Written as DNA, the CDR3 is TGTGCCAGCAGCCCCGACAGGGCTAATACGCAGTATTTT. It specifies CASSPDRANTQYF.

This clonotype has ten or more counts. CDR3 in DNA: TGTGCCAGCAGTTTACGACGGACATCCCTTCCAGATACGCAGTATTTT. Translated, it gives CASSLRRTSLPDTQYF. This chain connects TRBV12-3 or TRBV12-4 to TRBJ2-3, with a tentative D call TRBD1 (5 bases). The CDR3 covers 16 residues. V lost 2 bases, J lost 4 bases, and 16 bases lay in between.

This clonotype has a handful of counts. The genes are TRBV7-7 and TRBJ2-3; perhaps TRBD2 as D (6 bases). V shed 3 bases and J shed 0 bases, with 10 bases lying between them. The germline V gene has CDR1 SSHAT and CDR2 FNYEAQ (reference sequence). There are 15 residues in the CDR3. CDR3 nucleotides: TGTGCCAGCAGCTTGGGACTGTCTAGCACAGATACGCAGTATTTT. Translated: CASSLGLSSTDTQYF. Looking up the rest from reference TRBV7-7 and TRBJ2-3 gives the full variable domain: GAGVSQSPRYKVTKRGQDVTLRCDPISSHATLYWYQQALGQGPEFLTYFNYEAQPDKSGLPSDRFSAERPEGSISTLTIQRTEQRDSAMYRCASSLGLSSTDTQYFGPGTRLTVL.

This clonotype was picked up many times. This chain connects TRBV20-1 to TRBJ2-2; TRBD1 aligns across 7 bases. CDR3 length equals 14 residues. The germline V gene encodes CDR1 DFQATT and CDR2 SNEGSKA (reference sequence). V shed 5 bases, J shed 0 bases, and the junction held 3 bases outside the gene matches. Written as DNA, the CDR3 is TGCAGTGCTCGCAGGGGGTCGAACACCGGGGAGCTGTTTTTT. Amino acids: CSARRGSNTGELFF.

This clonotype has at least ten counts. The chain links TRBV20-1 to TRBJ2-3, with 11 nucleotides matching TRBD2. From germline, CDR1 is DFQATT and CDR2 SNEGSKA (reference sequence). J lost 4 bases, V lost 7 bases, and 7 bases had no gene match. The CDR3 runs to 14 residues. The CDR3 sequence is CSVISGGVPDTQYF. CDR3 DNA: TGCAGTGTCATTAGCGGGGGGGTCCCAGATACGCAGTATTTT.

The chain has TRBV9 and TRBJ2-3; tentatively, D is TRBD2 (5 bases). Trimming pared 0 bases from V and 4 bases from J, leaving 9 bases between. Germline V gene sequence: CDR1 SGDLS, CDR2 YYNGEE. The CDR3 totals 14 residues. This CDR3 reads CASSVDRGSDTQYF. The CDR3 DNA reads as TGTGCCAGCAGCGTAGATCGGGGTTCAGATACGCAGTATTTT.

The chain joins TRBV9 to TRBJ2-2; D perhaps matches TRBD2 (6 bases). The V gene lost 3 bases and the J gene lost 0 bases, with 12 bases spanning the gap. CDR1 is SGDLS, CDR2 YYNGEE, per germline. The CDR3 is 16 residues long. CDR3 protein: CASSARLDANTGELFF. The CDR3 DNA sequence: TGTGCCAGCAGCGCCCGACTAGACGCGAACACCGGGGAGCTGTTTTTT.

This clonotype has ten or more counts. The CDR3 loop reads CSARDWGSRGNYNEQFF. CDR3 nucleotide sequence: TGCAGTGCTAGAGATTGGGGGAGCCGGGGAAACTACAATGAGCAGTTCTTC. The rearrangement joins TRBV20-1 to TRBJ2-1; tentatively, D is TRBD1 or TRBD2 (5 bases each). V was shortened by 0 bases and J by 3 bases, with 18 bases between the two germline ends. This CDR3 spans 17 amino acids. Germline V gene lookup returns CDR1 DFQATT and CDR2 SNEGSKA (reference sequence).

This clonotype occurred many times. The chain employs TRBV5-1 and TRBJ2-3; no reliable D call. The germline V gene has CDR1 SGHRS and CDR2 YFSETQ. V lost 0 bases to trimming and J lost 4 bases, with 12 bases between them. CDR3 size: 15 residues. The CDR3 coding sequence is TGCGCCAGCAGCTTGGGAGTGTCACCTTCAGATACGCAGTATTTT. This codes for CASSLGVSPSDTQYF. The full variable domain, its missing parts supplied by reference TRBV5-1 and TRBJ2-3, is KAGVTQTPRYLIKTRGQQVTLSCSPISGHRSVSWYQQTPGQGLQFLFEYFSETQRNKGNFPGRFSGRQFSNSRSEMNVSTLELGDSALYLCASSLGVSPSDTQYFGPGTRLTVL.

In its sample, this clonotype was seen a few times. The chain combines TRBV29-1 with TRBJ2-1; D remains ambiguous. This CDR3 contains 12 residues. Germline loops: CDR1 SQVTM, CDR2 ANQGSEA. V gave up 5 bases and J gave up 0 bases, with 5 bases separating them. Here the CDR3 DNA reads TGCAGCGTTTGGGGCTCCTACAATGAGCAGTTCTTC. Translation gives CSVWGSYNEQFF.

The chain has TRBV25-1 and TRBJ1-1; 9 nucleotides agree with TRBD1. The CDR3 has 18 residues. Looked up from germline, CDR1 is MGHDK and CDR2 is SYGVNS. V shed 5 bases and J 2 bases; nucleotides not matched to a gene: 15. CDR3: CASSSSHRGLPLNTEAFF. CDR3 bases: TGTGCCAGCAGTAGCTCTCACAGGGGGCTTCCCCTTAACACTGAAGCTTTCTTT.

To note about this clonotype: A much bigger clone sits one base away, suggesting this may be a read error. V and J are TRBV28 and TRBJ1-4, with D maybe TRBD1 (6 bases). Germline V lookup: CDR1 MDHEN, CDR2 SYDVKM. The CDR3 totals 17 residues. Here the CDR3 reads CASSLGGRTPTDEKLFF. The CDR3 bases are TGTGCCAGCAGTTTAGGGGGCAGGACTCCAACTGATGAAAAACTGTTTTTT.

This clonotype was picked up a small number of times. The chain has TRBV4-1 and TRBJ2-3; TRBD1 matches at 10 bases. In germline, CDR1 is MGHRA, CDR2 YSYEKL. After removal of 0 bases from V and 4 bases from J, the junction contained 7 bases not matched to a gene. The CDR3 runs to 17 residues. CDR3: CASSQDARGQGSDTQYF. As DNA, the CDR3 is TGCGCCAGCAGCCAAGATGCCCGGGGACAGGGGTCAGATACGCAGTATTTT.

In its sample, this clonotype was seen a few times. The chain couples TRBV14 to TRBJ1-1; TRBD1 might be the D (6 bases). Trimming took 0 bases from V and 0 from J, leaving 8 bases between them. This CDR3 region has 15 residues. Per the germline V gene, CDR1 is SGHDN and CDR2 is FVKESK. The chain's CDR3 is CASSQDKGVNTEAFF. CDR3 nucleotides: TGTGCCAGCAGCCAAGATAAGGGGGTGAACACTGAAGCTTTCTTT.

The V call is TRBV27, the J call TRBJ2-7; TRBD2 matches at 7 bases. Germline CDR1 reads MNHEY; CDR2 reads SMNVEV (reference sequence). This CDR3 is built from 15 residues. Unmatched junction bases numbered 10, after V lost 3 bases and J lost 5 bases. In nucleotides, the CDR3 is TGTGCCAGCAGTTTGGGAGTAGCGGGCACTAACGAGCAGTACTTC. The encoded protein is CASSLGVAGTNEQYF.

This clonotype occurred once. This is likely a read error, given that the CDR3 carries no conserved phenylalanine or tryptophan at its end. The CDR3 loop is CASSYHGALNEKLFL. The CDR3, as DNA: TGTGCCAGCAGTTACCACGGGGCGCTTAATGAAAAACTGTTTCTT. The chain recombines TRBV6-9 with TRBJ1-4, with D maybe TRBD1 (5 bases). The CDR3 runs 15 residues. Trimming took 3 bases from V and 4 from J, leaving 12 bases between them. Germline V CDR1 and CDR2: MNHGY, SVAAGI.